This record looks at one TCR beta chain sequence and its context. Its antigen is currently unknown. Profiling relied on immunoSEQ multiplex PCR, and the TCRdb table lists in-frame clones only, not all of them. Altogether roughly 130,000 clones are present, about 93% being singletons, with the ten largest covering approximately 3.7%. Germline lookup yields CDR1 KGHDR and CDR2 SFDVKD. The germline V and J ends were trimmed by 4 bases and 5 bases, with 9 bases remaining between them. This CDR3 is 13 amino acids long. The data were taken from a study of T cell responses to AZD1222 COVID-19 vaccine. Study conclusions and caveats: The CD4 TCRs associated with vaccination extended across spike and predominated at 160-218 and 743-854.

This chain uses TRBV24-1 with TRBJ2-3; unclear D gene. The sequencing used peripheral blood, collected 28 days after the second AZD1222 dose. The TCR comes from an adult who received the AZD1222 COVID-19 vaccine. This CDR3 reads CATSDVRRDTQYF. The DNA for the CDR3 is TGTGCCACCAGTGACGTCAGGCGAGATACGCAGTATTTT.